These T cell receptor beta chains were read from a single sample in a study of immune evolution from preneoplasia to lung adenocarcinoma. This table comes from immunoSEQ multiplex PCR, and its TCRdb copy is limited to in-frame clones, with some not included. Here the sample spans thousands of clones, about 82% being singletons. The sequenced sample consisted of FFPE lung adenocarcinoma in situ tissue. These receptors came from a person aged 70 to 85 with lung adenocarcinoma. Each CDR3 is given with its conserved first and last residue. The D gene is left open where the match is weak. The size field is filled for only some rows; it gives once, few, many or a size class.

abundance	v_gene	j_gene	d_gene	len	CDR3aa	CDR3nt
NA	TRBV19	TRBJ2-2	TRBD2	17	CASSIGLAEMNTGELFF	TGTGCCAGTAGTATAGGACTAGCGGAAATGAACACCGGGGAGCTGTTTTTT
once	TRBV10-3	TRBJ2-7	TRBD1	14	CAIRPGQGVYEQYF	TGTGCCATCAGACCGGGACAGGGGGTCTACGAGCAGTACTTC
NA	TRBV4-2	TRBJ2-5	NA	15	CASSQKQGPSETQYF	TGTGCCAGCAGCCAAAAACAGGGTCCCAGCGAGACCCAGTACTTC
NA	TRBV2	TRBJ2-7	TRBD1	14	CASNGQGAAYEQYF	TGTGCCAGCAACGGACAGGGGGCGGCCTACGAGCAGTACTTC
NA	TRBV2	TRBJ2-3	NA	15	CASSNRDLYTDTQYF	TGTGCCAGCAGCAACCGGGACTTATACACAGATACGCAGTATTTT
NA	TRBV10-2	TRBJ1-1	NA	14	CASTARTGNTEAFF	TGCGCCAGCACTGCACGGACGGGGAACACTGAAGCTTTCTTT
NA	TRBV5-6	TRBJ1-4	NA	11	CASSLGEKLFF	TGTGCCAGCAGCTTAGGTGAAAAACTGTTTTTT
NA	TRBV4-1	TRBJ1-3	NA	15	CASSQVAVSGNTIYF	TGCGCCAGCAGCCAAGTCGCAGTCTCTGGAAACACCATATATTTT
few	TRBV30	TRBJ2-3	NA	15	CASTGGRGGIDTQYF	TGTGCCTCCACCGGGGGCAGGGGAGGAATTGATACGCAGTATTTT
NA	TRBV18	TRBJ1-2	NA	15	CASSPPGTPNYGYTF	TGTGCCAGCTCACCACCCGGGACACCGAACTATGGCTACACCTTC
NA	TRBV5-6	TRBJ2-3	NA	13	CASSSLSTDTQYF	TGTGCCAGCAGCTCCCTCAGCACAGATACGCAGTATTTT
NA	TRBV9	TRBJ1-1	NA	12	CASSVVGGEAFF	TGTGCCAGCAGCGTAGTAGGAGGAGAAGCTTTCTTT
NA	TRBV4-1	TRBJ1-1	NA	13	CASTKAGGAEAFF	TGCGCCAGCACCAAAGCGGGGGGGGCTGAAGCTTTCTTT
NA	TRBV30	TRBJ2-5	NA	15	CAWSLLGTPQETQYF	TGTGCCTGGAGCCTTCTCGGGACACCGCAAGAGACCCAGTACTTC
NA	TRBV11-3	TRBJ2-5	NA	16	CASSPPIGRGVETQYF	TGTGCCAGCAGCCCCCCAATTGGGAGAGGGGTAGAGACCCAGTACTTC
once	TRBV5-1	TRBJ2-1	NA	13	CASRGPDAVEQFF	TGCGCCAGCAGGGGACCCGACGCAGTGGAGCAGTTCTTC
few	TRBV11-3	TRBJ2-3	TRBD1	15	CASSPGAGGADTQYF	TGTGCCAGCAGCCCCGGGGCAGGGGGTGCAGATACGCAGTATTTT
NA	TRBV7-7	TRBJ2-7	NA	14	CASSPGTSSYEQYF	TGTGCTAGCAGTCCCGGAACGAGCTCCTACGAGCAGTACTTC
NA	TRBV30	TRBJ2-7	NA	13	CAWSGSGLYEQYF	TGTGCCTGGAGTGGGAGTGGTTTATACGAGCAGTACTTC
NA	TRBV9	TRBJ1-3	NA	14	CASSAQGSGNTIYF	TGTGCCAGCAGCGCACAGGGCTCTGGAAACACCATATATTTT
NA	TRBV7-2	TRBJ1-5	NA	14	CASSLTGPYQPQHF	TGTGCCAGCAGCCTAACGGGGCCCTATCAGCCCCAGCATTTT
NA	TRBV6-5	TRBJ2-1	TRBD1	15	CASSPDRMLRNEQFF	TGTGCCAGCAGCCCGGACAGGATGTTGAGAAATGAGCAGTTCTTC
NA	TRBV19	TRBJ2-7	TRBD1	13	CASSIGDSTEQYF	TGTGCCAGTAGTATAGGGGACAGCACCGAGCAGTACTTC
NA	TRBV6-5	TRBJ1-4	TRBD1	13	CASSPTGEQKLFF	TGTGCCAGCAGCCCGACAGGGGAACAAAAACTGTTTTTT
NA	TRBV6-1	TRBJ2-2	NA	15	CASTPGEGAPGELFF	TGTGCCAGCACCCCAGGCGAAGGGGCCCCCGGGGAGCTGTTTTTT
NA	TRBV9	TRBJ1-1	NA	14	CASSGGGKNTEAFF	TGTGCCAGCAGCGGAGGGGGGAAGAACACTGAAGCTTTCTTT
NA	TRBV29-1	TRBJ2-3	NA	13	CSVRPKLTDTQYF	TGCAGCGTTAGGCCTAAGCTCACAGATACGCAGTATTTT
NA	TRBV15	TRBJ2-7	TRBD2	15	CATSRDPGGTDEQYF	TGTGCCACCAGCAGAGATCCGGGGGGGACCGACGAGCAGTACTTC
NA	TRBV6-5	TRBJ1-1	NA	14	CAANSGTENTEAFF	TGTGCCGCGAATTCAGGGACCGAGAACACTGAAGCTTTCTTT
once	TRBV7-9	TRBJ1-1	NA	11	CASSRTLEAFF	TGTGCCAGCAGCCGGACCCTTGAAGCTTTCTTT
NA	TRBV19	TRBJ1-1	TRBD1	11	CASREGQKAFF	TGTGCCAGTAGAGAGGGACAGAAAGCTTTCTTT
NA	TRBV30	TRBJ1-2	NA	13	CAWSGRGVYGYTF	TGTGCCTGGAGTGGACGAGGGGTTTATGGCTACACCTTC
NA	TRBV6-5	TRBJ1-1	NA	12	CAGEGMNTEAFF	TGTGCCGGGGAGGGGATGAACACTGAAGCTTTCTTT
once	TRBV27	TRBJ2-1	NA	12	CALLSPSGEQFF	TGTGCCCTCCTCTCCCCCAGCGGAGAGCAGTTCTTC
NA	TRBV5-1	TRBJ2-3	TRBD2	14	CASSAGGYTDTQYF	TGCGCCAGCAGCGCGGGAGGGTACACAGATACGCAGTATTTT
few	TRBV6-5	TRBJ1-2	NA	14	CASSYSIQDNGYTF	TGTGCCAGCAGTTACTCAATACAGGACAATGGCTACACCTTC
NA	TRBV2	TRBJ2-2	NA	15	CASSEPGPSSGELFF	TGTGCCAGCAGTGAACCGGGCCCTAGTTCCGGGGAGCTGTTTTTT
NA	TRBV5-1	TRBJ2-3	NA	16	CASSLWTAGGADTQYF	TGCGCCAGCAGCCTCTGGACAGCCGGAGGGGCAGATACGCAGTATTTT
NA	TRBV7-8	TRBJ2-7	NA	13	CASSLAGQYEQYF	TGTGCCAGCAGCTTAGCCGGGCAGTACGAGCAGTACTTC
NA	TRBV7-2	TRBJ2-1	NA	14	CASIPGGPYNEQFF	TGTGCCAGCATTCCGGGCGGCCCCTACAATGAGCAGTTCTTC
NA	TRBV28	TRBJ2-1	NA	14	CASSLGGSYNEQFF	TGTGCCAGCAGTTTGGGGGGCTCCTACAATGAGCAGTTCTTC
NA	TRBV11-1	TRBJ2-5	TRBD2	18	CASSRIGLAGGVQETQYF	TGTGCCAGCAGCCGAATAGGACTAGCGGGAGGGGTACAAGAGACCCAGTACTTC
once	TRBV20-1	TRBJ2-7	NA	11	CSADEAHEQYF	TGCAGTGCTGACGAGGCGCACGAGCAGTACTTC
NA	TRBV5-8	TRBJ1-5	NA	13	CASSIVQIGSQHF	TGTGCCAGCAGCATTGTCCAAATTGGGTCCCAGCATTTT
NA	TRBV29-1	TRBJ2-7	NA	13	CSVRGLNTYEQYF	TGCAGCGTTCGAGGACTGAACACCTACGAGCAGTACTTC
NA	TRBV30	TRBJ2-3	NA	13	CAWRGASPDTQYF	TGTGCCTGGAGGGGGGCATCTCCCGATACGCAGTATTTT
few	TRBV2	TRBJ2-7	TRBD2	15	CASSPTSGSSYEQYF	TGTGCCAGCAGTCCTACTAGCGGAAGCTCCTACGAGCAGTACTTC
once	TRBV7-8	TRBJ1-2	TRBD1	16	CASSSRRDSGIYGYTF	TGTGCCAGCAGCTCGCGTAGGGACAGCGGGATCTATGGCTACACCTTC
NA	TRBV28	TRBJ2-1	TRBD2	14	CASSPHGRADEQFF	TGTGCCAGCAGTCCGCACGGGAGGGCCGATGAGCAGTTCTTC
NA	TRBV5-1	TRBJ2-3	NA	11	CASSPGDTQYF	TGCGCCAGCAGCCCTGGGGATACGCAGTATTTT
NA	TRBV5-1	TRBJ1-1	NA	14	CASSPLTEGTEAFF	TGCGCCAGCAGCCCTTTGACAGAAGGCACTGAAGCTTTCTTT
NA	TRBV29-1	TRBJ2-5	NA	12	CSVEYGSETQYF	TGCAGCGTTGAATACGGGAGTGAGACCCAGTACTTC
NA	TRBV5-5	TRBJ1-2	NA	15	CASSLEGGADYGYTF	TGTGCCAGCAGCTTGGAGGGAGGGGCGGACTATGGCTACACCTTC
few	TRBV5-1	TRBJ2-2	TRBD1	16	CASSLDRGSNSGELFF	TGCGCCAGCAGCTTGGACAGGGGATCGAACTCCGGGGAGCTGTTTTTT
NA	TRBV28	TRBJ2-7	TRBD2	16	CASSLPLAGGAYEQYF	TGTGCCAGCAGTTTACCTCTAGCGGGGGGAGCCTACGAGCAGTACTTC
NA	TRBV6-6	TRBJ1-5	NA	16	CASSYHRGGQGQPQHF	TGTGCCAGCAGTTACCACCGGGGGGGGCAAGGGCAGCCCCAGCATTTT
few	TRBV7-8	TRBJ2-1	NA	14	CASSFRAPYNEQFF	TGTGCCAGCAGCTTTAGGGCCCCTTACAATGAGCAGTTCTTC